The clone carrying this T cell receptor (beta chain) has at least ten counts. The CDR3 runs to 14 residues. V trimming: 5 bases; J trimming: 3 bases; junction bases outside the gene matches: 6. Indicated time point: after trial treatment. Treatment meaning: LDRT plus nivolumab, ipilimumab, low-dose cyclophosphamide and aspirin (RACIN trial). Alpha and beta chains were covered, as first-strand cDNA relied on TRAV- and TRBV-specific primers. It was with a constant-region primer and a V-primer adapter that TCRs were amplified over roughly 19 PCR cycles. TCRdb re-called the reads through MiXCR, storing one row per CDR3 protein. The data contain 30,000 to 40,000 distinct CDR3 sequences, around 20% of them singletons. The record originates from a study of low-dose radiotherapy and immunotherapy resistance in tumors.

The J gene is TRBJ2-7, the V gene TRBV12-3 or TRBV12-4; 8 bases fit TRBD1. This TCR was recovered from a female donor with ovarian cancer. Sequences were derived from PBMCs, sampled after low-dose radiotherapy plus immunotherapy. The CDR3 DNA is TGTGCCAGCAGTCCAGGGGGCCCTTTCTACGAGCAGTACTTC. It yields the protein CASSPGGPFYEQYF.